This entry lists 7 T cell receptor beta chains sequenced from one sample in a study of regulatory T cells in long-lasting Graves disease. Both iRepertoire HTBI primers and Arm-PCR of CDR3 regions were used to build the TCR beta libraries. Each CDR3 protein gets one entry after TCRdb re-called the multiplex PCR reads with MiXCR. This table holds 350,000 to 450,000 distinct CDR3 sequences, roughly 15% found once. Stated time point: newly diagnosed GD, antithyroid drugs for less than 3 months. With RNA extracted from PBMCs as input, the TCR library was made. The sample was also reused in another study, on T cells in Graves' hyperthyroidism and ophthalmopathy.

Sequences were derived from peripheral blood mononuclear cells (PBMCs), sampled at new diagnosis, from a patient treated with antithyroid drugs. These TCRs come from a woman aged 40-49 years with Graves disease.

This clonotype came up many times. The gene calls are TRBV27 and TRBJ2-6; D may be TRBD2 (5 bases). CDR3 length equals 15 residues. Trimming pared 5 bases from V and 2 bases from J, leaving 10 bases between. The germline gives CDR1 MNHEY, CDR2 SMNVEV (reference sequence). CDR3 bases: TGTGCCAGCAGTCCCCTAGCAGCTGGGGCCAACGTCCTGACTTTC. It specifies CASSPLAAGANVLTF.

Only a few counts were recorded for this clonotype. The chain joins TRBV3-1 to TRBJ1-6; the D is unclear. The germline V gene encodes CDR1 LGHDT and CDR2 YNNKEL (reference sequence). Deletions cut 3 bases from V and 0 bases from J, with 3 bases between. The CDR3 is made up of 14 amino acids. The CDR3 DNA follows: TGTGCCAGCAGCCACAACTCCTATAATTCACCCCTCCACTTT. Its protein product is CASSHNSYNSPLHF.

This chain links TRBV29-1 with TRBJ1-1; tentatively, D is TRBD1 (5 bases). V shed 5 bases and J shed 5 bases, with 15 bases lying between them. The CDR3 sequence is 13 residues long. Germline lookup yields CDR1 SQVTM and CDR2 ANQGSEA. CDR3 sequence: CSVIRDLRTEAFF. CDR3 coding DNA: TGCAGCGTTATTCGGGACCTGCGGACTGAAGCTTTCTTT.

The rearrangement joins TRBV6-5 to TRBJ1-1; D may be TRBD1 (5 bases). CDR1 MNHEY and CDR2 SVGAGI come from the germline V gene. The CDR3 totals 17 residues. V dropped 0 bases and J dropped 1 base, with 15 bases sitting between them. CDR3 amino acids: CASSYSSLGGENTEAFF. In nucleotides, the CDR3 is TGTGCCAGCAGTTACTCGAGTCTTGGGGGGGAGAACACTGAAGCTTTCTTT.

This clonotype was picked up many times. The rearrangement uses TRBV19 and TRBJ1-4, with 7 bases aligning to TRBD1. Germline V gene data show CDR1 as LNHDA and CDR2 as SQIVND (reference sequence). The CDR3 is 15 residues long. J was trimmed by 3 bases and V by 6 bases; bases with no gene match: 7. This CDR3 reads CASRGRDRANEKLFF. The CDR3 nucleotides are TGTGCCAGTAGAGGTCGAGACAGGGCTAATGAAAAACTGTTTTTT.

This clonotype was seen at least ten times. The V gene is TRBV6-1, the J gene TRBJ2-1; 7 bases are a match to TRBD2. Per germline, CDR1 MNHNS and CDR2 SASEGT. This CDR3 is built from 15 residues. V was pared by 4 bases and J by 6 bases, with 9 bases of the junction left unmatched. DNA for the CDR3: TGTGCCAGCAGTGCTCTTGGGGACTACTCCAATGAGCAGTTCTTC. Translated: CASSALGDYSNEQFF.

In its sample, this clonotype was seen a few times. In DNA form, the CDR3 reads TGTGCCAGCAGAAGGGCAGGGCGAAGCCATGAGCAGTTCTTC. Translated, it gives CASRRAGRSHEQFF. This chain uses TRBV13 with TRBJ2-1; TRBD1 might be the D (5 bases). V was cut by 6 bases and J by 8 bases, with 17 bases left in between. Germline V gives CDR1 PRHDT, CDR2 FYEKMQ (reference sequence). CDR3 size: 14 residues.